The clone carrying this T cell receptor beta chain was seen once. Different DNA sequences within this sample yield the same CDR3. These data are taken from a study of blood T cell repertoires in COVID-19. J lost 2 bases, V lost 3 bases, and 3 bases had no gene match. Germline-derived CDR1 and CDR2 are GTSNPN and SVGIG (reference sequence). The CDR3 has 13 residues. Sequenced by immunoSEQ multiplex PCR; TCRdb stores in-frame clones only, minus some. The top ten hold 7.5% to 10% of the sample, which has over 250,000 clones, under 90% seen once. The chain recombines TRBV30 with TRBJ2-5; 7 bases match TRBD2. Sequenced material: peripheral blood. The clonotype comes from a woman between 45 and 60 years old who had recovered from COVID-19. The CDR3: CAWSSGGQETQYF. In nucleotides, the CDR3 is TGTGCCTGGAGCTCCGGGGGGCAAGAGACCCAGTACTTC. Drawing the rest from reference TRBV30 and TRBJ2-5, the complete variable domain is SQTIHQWPATLVQPVGSPLSLECTVEGTSNPNLYWYRQAAGRGLQLLFYSVGIGQISSEVPQNLSASRPQDRQFILSSKKLLLSDSGFYLCAWSSGGQETQYFGPGTRLLVL.